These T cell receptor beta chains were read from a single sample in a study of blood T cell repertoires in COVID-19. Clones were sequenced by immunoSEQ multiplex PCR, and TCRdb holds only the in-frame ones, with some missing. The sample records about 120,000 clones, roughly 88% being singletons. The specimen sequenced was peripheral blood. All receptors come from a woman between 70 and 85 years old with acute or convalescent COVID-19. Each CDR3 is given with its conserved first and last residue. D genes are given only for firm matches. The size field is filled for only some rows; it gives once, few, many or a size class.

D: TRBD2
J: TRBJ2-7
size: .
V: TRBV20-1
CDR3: CSASETSGTSYEQYF
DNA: TGCAGTGCTAGTGAGACTAGCGGGACCTCCTACGAGCAGTACTTC

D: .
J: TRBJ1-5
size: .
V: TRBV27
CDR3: CASSLGARQPQHF
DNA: TGTGCCAGCAGTTTGGGGGCACGCCAGCCCCAGCATTTT

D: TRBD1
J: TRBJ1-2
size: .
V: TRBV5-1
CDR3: CASSLAPGQGLYGYTF
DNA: TGCGCCAGCAGCTTGGCCCCGGGACAGGGACTATATGGCTACACCTTC

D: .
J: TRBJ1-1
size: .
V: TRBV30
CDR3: CAWSLTSGSTEAFF
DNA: TGTGCCTGGAGCTTGACCTCCGGGAGCACTGAAGCTTTCTTT

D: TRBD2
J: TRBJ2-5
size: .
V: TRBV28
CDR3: CASSSRGGRETQYF
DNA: TGTGCCAGCAGTTCCCGGGGGGGGCGAGAGACCCAGTACTTC

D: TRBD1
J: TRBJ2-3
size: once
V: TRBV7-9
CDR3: CASSRGTATDTQYF
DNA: TGTGCCAGCAGCCGAGGGACAGCTACAGATACGCAGTATTTT

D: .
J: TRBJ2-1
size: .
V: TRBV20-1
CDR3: CSARAGEQFF
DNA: TGCAGTGCTAGAGCGGGTGAGCAGTTCTTC

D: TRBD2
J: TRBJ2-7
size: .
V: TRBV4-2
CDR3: CASSQTPGLAGSYEQYF
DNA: TGTGCCAGCAGCCAAACCCCGGGACTAGCGGGTTCCTACGAGCAGTACTTC

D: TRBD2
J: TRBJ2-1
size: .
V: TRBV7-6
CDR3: CASSQGTSGRTYNEQFF
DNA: TGTGCCAGCAGCCAGGGGACTAGCGGACGTACCTACAATGAGCAGTTCTTC

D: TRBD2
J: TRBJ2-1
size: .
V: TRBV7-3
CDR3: CASSPGLADYNEQFF
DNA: TGTGCCAGCAGCCCCGGACTAGCGGATTACAATGAGCAGTTCTTC

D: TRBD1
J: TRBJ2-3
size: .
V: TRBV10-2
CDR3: CASSESGGQGADTQYF
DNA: TGCGCCAGCAGTGAGTCGGGGGGACAGGGGGCAGATACGCAGTATTTT

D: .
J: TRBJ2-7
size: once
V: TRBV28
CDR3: CASSYTLGLSYEQYF
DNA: TGTGCCAGCAGTTATACACTTGGGCTATCCTACGAGCAGTACTTC

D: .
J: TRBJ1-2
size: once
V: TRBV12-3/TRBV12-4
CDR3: CASTPSAGGYTF
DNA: TGTGCCAGCACTCCTTCCGCAGGAGGCTACACCTTC

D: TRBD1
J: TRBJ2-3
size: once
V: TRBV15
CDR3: CATSRRTGFTDTQYF
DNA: TGTGCCACCAGCAGGCGGACAGGGTTCACAGATACGCAGTATTTT

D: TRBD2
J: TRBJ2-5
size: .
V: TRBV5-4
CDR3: CASSSGVREGPETQYF
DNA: TGTGCCAGCAGCTCGGGGGTGCGGGAGGGCCCGGAGACCCAGTACTTC

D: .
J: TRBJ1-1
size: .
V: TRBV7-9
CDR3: CASSFGTNEAFF
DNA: TGTGCCAGCAGCTTCGGGACAAACGAAGCTTTCTTT

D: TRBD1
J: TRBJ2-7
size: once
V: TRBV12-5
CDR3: CASGLASGQGYEQYF
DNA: TGTGCTAGTGGTTTGGCCTCGGGACAGGGCTACGAGCAGTACTTC

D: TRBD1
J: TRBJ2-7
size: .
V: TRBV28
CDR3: CASRGQVWDEQYF
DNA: TGTGCCAGCAGGGGACAGGTGTGGGACGAGCAGTACTTC